This T cell receptor beta chain derives from a study of read filtering for tumor transcriptome and immune sequencing. Across the whole study: The cohort had over 16 men and some 13 women aged roughly 40 to 90, mean roughly 65 years. Per sample, TCR-region reads ranged about 3.5 to 11 million by IR-seq, 85 to 1273 by RNA-seq.

Deletions cut 3 bases from V and 2 bases from J, with 16 bases between. The CDR3 extends over 16 amino acids. This library used roughly 0.4 ug RNA and molecular barcoded adaptors spanning alpha/delta and beta/gamma chains. MiXCR was run by TCRdb on the reads, yielding one entry per CDR3 protein. The table lists tens of thousands of distinct CDR3 sequences, around 18% of them singletons. General study points: Dropping single-read clonotypes raised IR-seq and RNA-seq shared-clonotype correlation.

At least ten counts were recorded for this clonotype. Its antigen remains unidentified. Source material: a population of CD138-negative cells sorted from bone marrow. This chain joins TRBV23-1 and TRBJ2-5; D perhaps matches TRBD1 (6 bases). TRBV23-1 is an ORF, and what it does is uncertain. This clonotype originated in a donor at least 40 years old with multiple myeloma. DNA for the CDR3: TGCGCCAGCAGTCAGCCTCCGGGACACAGTCAAGAGACCCAGTACTTC. Translating gives CASSQPPGHSQETQYF.